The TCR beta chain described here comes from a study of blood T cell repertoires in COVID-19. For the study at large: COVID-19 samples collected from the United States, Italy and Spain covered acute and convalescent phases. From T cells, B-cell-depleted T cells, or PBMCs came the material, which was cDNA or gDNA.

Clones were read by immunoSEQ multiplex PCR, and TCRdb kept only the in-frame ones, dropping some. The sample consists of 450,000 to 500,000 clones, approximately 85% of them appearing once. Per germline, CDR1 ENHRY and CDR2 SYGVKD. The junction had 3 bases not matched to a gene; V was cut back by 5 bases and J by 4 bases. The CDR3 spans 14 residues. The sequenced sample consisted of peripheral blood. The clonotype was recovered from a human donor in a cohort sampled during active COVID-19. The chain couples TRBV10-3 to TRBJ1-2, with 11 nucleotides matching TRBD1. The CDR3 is CAISLGQGAYGYTF. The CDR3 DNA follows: TGTGCCATCAGTCTAGGACAGGGGGCCTATGGCTACACCTTC.